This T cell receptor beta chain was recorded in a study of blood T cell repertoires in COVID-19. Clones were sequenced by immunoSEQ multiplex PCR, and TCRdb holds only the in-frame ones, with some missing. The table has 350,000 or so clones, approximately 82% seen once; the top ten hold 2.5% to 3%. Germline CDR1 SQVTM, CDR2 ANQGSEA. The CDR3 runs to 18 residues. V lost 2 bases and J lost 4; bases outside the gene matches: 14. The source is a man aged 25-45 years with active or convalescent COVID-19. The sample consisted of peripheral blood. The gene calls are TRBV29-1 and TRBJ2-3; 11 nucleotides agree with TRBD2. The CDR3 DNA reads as TGCAGCGTTGAACAACAAGCCGTAGCGGGAGGGCCGTCAGATACGCAGTATTTT. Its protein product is CSVEQQAVAGGPSDTQYF.